This TCR beta chain was recovered during a study of blood T cell repertoires in COVID-19. In the study overall: Nucleic acid was either cDNA or gDNA, and it came from T cells, B-cell-depleted T cells, or PBMCs.

Original data processing: Counts of nucleated cells, estimated from reference gene primer amplification, were obtained. The protocol was immunoSEQ multiplex PCR, while the TCRdb copy is restricted to in-frame clones and leaves out a portion. Clone size and V and J calls were adopted from that table, with D and trimming inferred from the DNA. The data contain under 150,000 clones, 65% to 85% of them singletons. This clone was counted a few times. With V trimmed by 3 bases and J by 8 bases, 6 bases remained unmatched. The CDR3 contains 15 residues. Germline V gene lookup returns CDR1 ENHRY and CDR2 SYGVKD.

The TCR sequence derives from an elderly man with active or convalescent COVID-19. The chain combines TRBV10-3 with TRBJ2-1; the match to TRBD2 covers 11 bases. The sample comprised peripheral blood. CDR3 sequence (DNA): TGTGCCATCAGTGACGGTAGCGGGGGGGTTTATGAGCAGTTCTTC. Translated: CAISDGSGGVYEQFF.